This TCR beta chain is drawn from a study of identifying expanded T cells in peripheral blood. The study, taken as a whole, reports: Technical replicates showed around 1.2 changed clones; approximately 2 weeks about 16.4; four weeks 19. Clone count variance between roughly 2-week samples rose with total template count.

As regards this clone: The antigen is undetermined.

The method was immunoSEQ multiplex PCR; TCRdb's version includes in-frame clones alone and lacks a portion of them. The sample carries roughly 61,000 clones, roughly 90% recorded once. Healthy donors had no documented immune events, such as infections, while sampled. The CDR3 totals 13 residues. Germline CDR1 and CDR2: MRHNA and SNTAGT. V dropped 3 bases and J dropped 5 bases, with 10 bases sitting between them. The chain couples TRBV6-4 to TRBJ2-5; D not resolved. The specimen sequenced was blood. This sequence was found in a person aged 18-70 years in good health. CDR3 nucleotide sequence: TGTGCCAGCAGTGAGTGGAATGGGGAGACCCAGTACTTC. It specifies CASSEWNGETQYF.